Following are 22 T cell receptor beta chains from one sample sequenced in a study of cytomegalovirus exposure and HLA in healthy donors. Primers for the PCR totalled 60 Vbeta and 13 Jbeta. Using immunoSEQ multiplex PCR, the repertoire was profiled, and TCRdb retains in-frame clones only, with some absent. This sample carries approximately 100,000 clones, approximately 85% of them seen once, and the ten largest clones take approximately 3.6%. Sequencing input: PBMCs. These receptors were taken from a man in his thirties or forties in good health and CMV-seronegative.

This sequence joins TRBV6-5 and TRBJ1-2, with 8 nucleotides matching TRBD1. Germline V lookup: CDR1 MNHEY, CDR2 SVGAGI. J was trimmed by 3 bases and V by 5 bases; bases with no gene match: 8. The CDR3 consists of 15 residues. For the CDR3, the DNA is TGTGCCAGCAGTCCGGAGACAGGGGTGGACTATGGCTACACCTTC. It encodes CASSPETGVDYGYTF.

The gene calls are TRBV6-6 and TRBJ2-1, with TRBD1 matching 9 bases. J lost 9 bases, V lost 2 bases, and 5 bases had no gene match. Looked up from germline, CDR1 is MNHNY and CDR2 is SVGAGI (reference sequence). The CDR3 runs 14 residues. The CDR3 loop reads CASSYQGQGVEQFF. CDR3 nucleotides: TGTGCCAGCAGTTACCAGGGACAGGGAGTTGAGCAGTTCTTC.

The genes are TRBV30 and TRBJ2-2; weak D call: TRBD1 (6 bases). This CDR3 region has 14 residues. CDR1 is GTSNPN and CDR2 is SVGIG in the germline V gene (reference sequence). The V and J ends lost 7 bases and 3 bases respectively, with 15 bases between them. CDR3 residues: CAYTSGAYTGELFF. The CDR3 DNA reads as TGTGCCTACACCTCAGGGGCGTACACCGGGGAGCTGTTTTTT. Full variable domain (remainder filled in from reference TRBV30 and TRBJ2-2): SQTIHQWPATLVQPVGSPLSLECTVEGTSNPNLYWYRQAAGRGLQLLFYSVGIGQISSEVPQNLSASRPQDRQFILSSKKLLLSDSGFYLCAYTSGAYTGELFFGEGSRLTVL.

The chain carries TRBV29-1 and TRBJ2-7; TRBD1 is a possible D gene (5 bases). Trimming took off 8 bases at V and 5 bases at J, with 19 bases between the two ends. The V gene's germline CDR1 is SQVTM and CDR2 ANQGSEA. This CDR3 has 13 residues. The CDR3 reads CSPVSGYAHEQYF. The DNA of the CDR3 is TGCAGCCCCGTGTCAGGGTACGCCCACGAGCAGTACTTC.

In this sample, this clone turned up a few times. CDR3 DNA sequence: TGTGCCAGCAGTGGATATAGCGGGAGGTCCTACAATGAGCAGTTCTTC. Translation gives CASSGYSGRSYNEQFF. V is TRBV28 and J is TRBJ2-1; 10 nucleotides match TRBD2. CDR1 and CDR2 from the germline V gene are MDHEN and SYDVKM. The CDR3 is 16 residues long. J lost 1 base, V lost 5 bases, and 5 bases had no gene match.

J is TRBJ2-7 and V is TRBV4-2, with D possibly matching TRBD1 (6 bases). Germline V gives CDR1 LGHNA, CDR2 YNFKEQ. Trimming cost V 0 bases and J 3 bases, with 12 bases left between them. The CDR3 sequence is 15 residues long. CDR3 nucleotide sequence: TGTGCCAGCAGCCAAGATAAGACAGGTTACTACGAGCAGTACTTC. It yields the protein CASSQDKTGYYEQYF.

The V and J genes are TRBV5-4 and TRBJ2-7; 11 bases are a match to TRBD2. Germline values: CDR1 SGHNT, CDR2 YYREEE (reference sequence). This CDR3 has 16 residues. V shed 3 bases, J shed 3 bases, and the junction held 8 bases outside the gene matches. This CDR3 is CASSSKSSGRYYEQYF. The CDR3, as DNA: TGTGCCAGCAGCTCTAAATCTAGCGGGAGGTACTACGAGCAGTACTTC.

The chain combines TRBV7-9 with TRBJ2-7; tentative D call: TRBD1 (6 bases). The CDR3 spans 13 residues. The germline gives CDR1 SEHNR, CDR2 FQNEAQ (reference sequence). The germline V and J ends were trimmed by 0 bases and 5 bases, with 8 bases remaining between them. CDR3: CASSLARQDEQYF. The CDR3 bases are TGTGCCAGCAGCTTAGCAAGACAGGACGAGCAGTACTTC. The full variable domain, rest sourced from reference TRBV7-9 and TRBJ2-7, is DTGVSQNPRHKITKRGQNVTFRCDPISEHNRLYWYRQTLGQGPEFLTYFQNEAQLEKSRLLSDRFSAERPKGSFSTLEIQRTEQGDSAMYLCASSLARQDEQYFGPGTRLTVT.

This chain uses TRBV29-1 with TRBJ2-5; D gene unclear. CDR3 length equals 13 residues. V lost 4 bases and J lost 5, with 14 bases in between. Germline CDR1 is SQVTM and CDR2 is ANQGSEA. Here the CDR3 DNA reads TGCAGCGTTGGAATGGGCCCTCCGGAGACCCAGTACTTC. This encodes CSVGMGPPETQYF. The variable domain in full, completed from reference TRBV29-1 and TRBJ2-5, reads SAVISQKPSRDICQRGTSLTIQCQVDSQVTMMFWYRQQPGQSLTLIATANQGSEATYESGFVIDKFPISRPNLTFSTLTVSNMSPEDSSIYLCSVGMGPPETQYFGPGTRLLVL.

The rearrangement joins TRBV6-6 to TRBJ1-5, with a weak D call TRBD1 (5 bases). Between the trimmed V and J ends, which lost 6 bases and 8 bases, there was a span of 17 bases. The germline CDR1 and CDR2 sequences are MNHNY and SVGAGI (reference sequence). The CDR3 consists of 14 residues. The CDR3 reads CASSRSRVPEPQHF. In DNA, the CDR3 is TGTGCCAGCAGCCGCTCCAGGGTGCCGGAGCCCCAGCATTTT.

V is TRBV6-1 and J is TRBJ2-3; 9 positions agree with TRBD2. Germline assignment: CDR1 MNHNS and CDR2 SASEGT. This CDR3 is 16 amino acids long. After removal of 3 bases from V and 2 bases from J, the junction contained 6 bases not matched to a gene. The CDR3 sequence: CASSDKSSGVTDTQYF. Here the CDR3 DNA reads TGTGCCAGCAGTGACAAGTCTAGCGGGGTCACAGATACGCAGTATTTT.

CDR3 DNA: TGTGCCATCAGCCACCGGGACAGCGACTCTGAAGCTTTCTTT. Residues: CAISHRDSDSEAFF. V is TRBV10-3 and J is TRBJ1-1, with 7 positions matching TRBD1. Trimming took 6 bases from V and 6 from J; bases not matched to a gene: 10. There are 14 residues in the CDR3. Germline values: CDR1 ENHRY, CDR2 SYGVKD.

The CDR3 loop reads CASLSWTGENNEQFF. CDR3 sequence (DNA): TGTGCCAGCCTCTCTTGGACAGGAGAAAACAATGAGCAGTTCTTC. The rearrangement uses TRBV25-1 and TRBJ2-1, with 7 bases fitting TRBD1. J lost 5 bases, V lost 8 bases, and 12 bases had no gene match. CDR3 size: 15 residues. In germline, CDR1 is MGHDK, CDR2 SYGVNS.

This clone was observed a few times. The chain is built from TRBV5-1 and TRBJ1-1; D is possibly TRBD1 (5 bases). V dropped 2 bases and J dropped 1 base, with 6 bases sitting between them. The germline CDR1 and CDR2 sequences are SGHRS and YFSETQ. The CDR3 is 13 residues long. The CDR3 here is CASSFDRNTEAFF. CDR3 bases: TGCGCCAGCAGCTTTGACAGGAACACTGAAGCTTTCTTT.

This clone has only a few counts. The chain couples TRBV6-1 to TRBJ2-7, with 7 bases identical to TRBD1. The length of the CDR3 is 18 residues. Germline V gene sequence: CDR1 MNHNS, CDR2 SASEGT. Trimming removed 4 bases from V and 0 bases from J; junction bases left unmatched: 15. CDR3 residues: CASSGWRGTAKRSYEQYF. The CDR3 DNA follows: TGTGCCAGCAGTGGATGGCGTGGGACAGCAAAACGCTCCTACGAGCAGTACTTC.

The sample holds a few counts of this clone. CDR3 nucleotides: TGTGCCAGCAGCCAAGGGGACAGGGATGGGGAAAAACTGTTTTTT. Translation gives CASSQGDRDGEKLFF. V and J are TRBV4-2 and TRBJ1-4; TRBD1 matches 9 bases. CDR1 and CDR2 from the germline V gene are LGHNA and YNFKEQ. V shed 1 base and J 8 bases; nucleotides not matched to a gene: 5. The CDR3 length is 15 residues.

The rearrangement links TRBV15 to TRBJ2-5; a weak D match, TRBD1 (6 bases). With 4 bases removed from V and 5 bases from J, the gap between germline ends came to 14 bases. CDR1 is LNHNV and CDR2 is YYDKDF in the germline V gene (reference sequence). The CDR3 length is 14 residues. CDR3 residues: CATSTEQGLETQYF. The CDR3 DNA sequence: TGTGCCACCAGCACCGAACAGGGATTGGAGACCCAGTACTTC.

The J gene is TRBJ2-5, the V gene TRBV9; 9 bases match TRBD1. J lost 4 bases, V lost 2 bases, and 6 bases had no gene match. Germline V gives CDR1 SGDLS, CDR2 YYNGEE. The CDR3 is made up of 15 amino acids. Here the CDR3 DNA reads TGTGCCAGCAGCGTCGGGACAGGGAGGTCAGAGACCCAGTACTTC. Translated: CASSVGTGRSETQYF.

This clone was seen more than once but under ten times. The chain links TRBV4-3 to TRBJ1-3, with D unclear. The CDR3 extends over 19 amino acids. The germline V gene has CDR1 LGHNA and CDR2 YSLEER. V dropped 0 bases and J dropped 5 bases, with 23 bases sitting between them. DNA for the CDR3: TGCGCCAGCAGCCAAGACCCGCCTTCGCGGGGAACTGTGCGAAACACCATATATTTT. This translates into CASSQDPPSRGTVRNTIYF.

The V call is TRBV9, the J call TRBJ1-4, with D unclear. The V end was cut by 0 bases, the J end by 8 bases, with 11 bases between. Germline V CDR1 and CDR2: SGDLS, YYNGEE. This CDR3 comprises 14 residues. CDR3 bases: TGTGCCAGCAGCGTAGGCCCTAAGGAGGAAAAACTGTTTTTT. Its protein is CASSVGPKEEKLFF. Complete variable domain (other parts from reference TRBV9 and TRBJ1-4): DSGVTQTPKHLITATGQRVTLRCSPRSGDLSVYWYQQSLDQGLQFLIQYYNGEERAKGNILERFSAQQFPDLHSELNLSSLELGDSALYFCASSVGPKEEKLFFGSGTQLSVL.

V usage is TRBV9 and J usage is TRBJ2-3; TRBD2 is a possible D gene (5 bases). Trimming took off 2 bases at V and 9 bases at J, with 13 bases between the two ends. The CDR3 is made up of 13 amino acids. Germline values: CDR1 SGDLS, CDR2 YYNGEE. CDR3 sequence reads: CASSVGLLETQYF. The CDR3 DNA reads as TGTGCCAGCAGCGTCGGACTTTTGGAAACGCAGTATTTT.

The CDR3 DNA follows: TGTGCCAGCAGTTACTCGGAGTCCACTGAGCAGTTCTTC. This codes for CASSYSESTEQFF. This rearrangement joins TRBV6-5 to TRBJ2-1; D is uncertain. Trimming left V 0 bases short and J 9 bases short, with 9 bases between. This CDR3 comprises 13 residues. The V gene's germline CDR1 is MNHEY and CDR2 SVGAGI.